Shown below are 2 T cell receptor beta chains from a single sample sequenced in a study of beta chain features in type 1 diabetes. The isolated RNA, all of it, was reverse transcribed, so expressed TCRB transcripts were what got sequenced. Using immunoSEQ multiplex PCR, the repertoire was profiled, and TCRdb retains in-frame clones only, with some absent. The table has hundreds of thousands of clones, over 25% seen once. The sequencing sample was made of naive CD4+ T cells from blood. The receptors originated from a man younger than 35 in good health.

The CDR3 DNA sequence: TGTGCCAGCAGCCCGCTCCTCAGAGTCACAGATACGCAGTATTTT. This codes for CASSPLLRVTDTQYF. The rearrangement joins TRBV7-9 to TRBJ2-3; D unclear. V lost 5 bases, J lost 2 bases, and 14 bases lay in between. The germline gives CDR1 SEHNR, CDR2 FQNEAQ (reference sequence). There are 15 residues in the CDR3.

The chain employs TRBV27 and TRBJ1-1; TRBD1 matches 7 bases. Germline CDR1 MNHEY, CDR2 SMNVEV (reference sequence). The CDR3 sequence is 15 residues long. Losses at the gene ends were 4 bases for V and 0 bases for J; bases not matched to a gene: 5. DNA of the CDR3: TGTGCCAGCAGTTCCCGACAGGGCCTGAACACTGAAGCTTTCTTT. It translates to CASSSRQGLNTEAFF.